These 10 T cell receptor beta chains were sequenced from one sample in a study of shared clonotypes between healthy human individuals. CD8 cells regarded as naive lacked CD45RO, were positively chosen for CCR7, and omitted terminally differentiated effector memory CD45RA+ cells. The repertoire was sequenced with immunoSEQ multiplex PCR; TCRdb's copy has only in-frame clones and lacks some. The data contain millions of clones, approximately 94% of them singletons. Source material: naive CD8+ T cells from PBMCs. The receptors were gathered from a man between 18 and 35 years old in good health. Some clones in this sample may be carry-over from other donors' samples.

The chain employs TRBV19 and TRBJ2-1; D remains unclear. With 4 bases removed from V and 8 bases from J, the gap between germline ends came to 12 bases. This CDR3 contains 13 residues. Germline V CDR1 and CDR2: LNHDA, SQIVND (reference sequence). The CDR3 region has the DNA TGTGCCAGTAGTACGCGGAGTGAAGATGAGCAGTTCTTC. It encodes CASSTRSEDEQFF.

The chain recombines TRBV2 with TRBJ2-2, with 8 bases matching TRBD1. V shed 6 bases and J 6 bases; nucleotides not matched to a gene: 9. The germline gives CDR1 SNHLY, CDR2 FYNNEI. This CDR3 has 15 residues. The CDR3 sequence: CASRPGTGTPGELFF. The CDR3 nucleotides are TGTGCCAGCAGGCCCGGGACAGGCACCCCCGGGGAGCTGTTTTTT. Variable domain in full (rest from reference TRBV2 and TRBJ2-2): EPEVTQTPSHQVTQMGQEVILRCVPISNHLYFYWYRQILGQKVEFLVSFYNNEISEKSEIFDDQFSVERPDGSNFTLKIRSTKLEDSAMYFCASRPGTGTPGELFFGEGSRLTVL.

This chain joins TRBV7-9 and TRBJ1-2; weak D call: TRBD1 (5 bases). V lost 1 base and J 7 bases, leaving 13 bases between the germline ends. The CDR3 sequence is 14 residues long. Germline V gene lookup returns CDR1 SEHNR and CDR2 FQNEAQ (reference sequence). The chain's CDR3 is CASSLDGAVAGYTF. CDR3 nucleotide sequence: TGTGCCAGCAGCTTAGACGGGGCCGTAGCTGGCTACACCTTC.

The J gene is TRBJ2-7, the V gene TRBV5-1; TRBD2 is a possible D gene (6 bases). Germline assignment: CDR1 SGHRS and CDR2 YFSETQ. V shed 4 bases and J shed 2 bases, with 7 bases lying between them. CDR3 length: 12 amino acids. DNA of the CDR3: TGCGCCAGCAGCGGGGGGACCTACGAGCAGTACTTC. It encodes CASSGGTYEQYF.

The CDR3 DNA reads TGTGCCAGTACAGCGACAGGGGTCTTTGTAGGCAATGAGCAGTTCTTC. Protein product: CASTATGVFVGNEQFF. The chain carries TRBV19 and TRBJ2-1; 8 bases are shared with TRBD1. The CDR3 sequence is 16 residues long. Germline CDR1 LNHDA, CDR2 SQIVND (reference sequence). V dropped 7 bases and J dropped 6; count of bases not matched to a gene: 14.

V usage is TRBV27 and J usage is TRBJ2-7; D remains unclear. Trimming removed 0 bases at V and 7 bases at J, with 13 bases between. Looked up from germline, CDR1 is MNHEY and CDR2 is SMNVEV (reference sequence). This CDR3 has 14 residues. DNA for the CDR3: TGTGCCAGCAGTTTATCCCCAGGCCTGGAGGAGCAGTACTTC. Protein: CASSLSPGLEEQYF.

The V gene is TRBV20-1, the J gene TRBJ1-1; no reliable D call. The germline V gene encodes CDR1 DFQATT and CDR2 SNEGSKA (reference sequence). V lost 2 bases to trimming and J lost 7 bases, with 8 bases between them. The CDR3 totals 11 residues. The CDR3 DNA reads TGCAGTGCTAGATGGGCGGTTGAAGCTTTCTTT. It encodes CSARWAVEAFF.

The V gene is TRBV7-9, the J gene TRBJ2-1; tentatively, D is TRBD2 (6 bases). CDR3 length equals 16 residues. Germline V gives CDR1 SEHNR, CDR2 FQNEAQ (reference sequence). Trimming pared 3 bases from V and 0 bases from J, leaving 12 bases between. CDR3 region: CASSFGRIASYNEQFF. DNA for the CDR3: TGTGCCAGCAGCTTCGGGAGAATAGCCTCCTACAATGAGCAGTTCTTC.

V is TRBV7-8 and J is TRBJ2-5, with D possibly matching TRBD1 (5 bases). The closer fit of TRBJ2-7 to the DNA end suggests the J call may be wrong. Germline-derived CDR1 and CDR2 are SGHVS and FQNEAQ. The CDR3 is made up of 14 amino acids. CDR3 nucleotides: TGTGCCAGCAGCTTAGTGGACATCACCTACGAGCAGTACTTC. Protein product: CASSLVDITYEQYF.

Notes on this clone: Other DNA sequences in the same sample also yield this CDR3. This chain links TRBV9 with TRBJ2-7; D unresolved. CDR1 SGDLS and CDR2 YYNGEE come from the germline V gene. The germline V and J ends were trimmed by 4 bases and 1 base, with 9 bases remaining between them. The CDR3 covers 13 residues. CDR3 sequence: CASSPRTSYEQYF. For the CDR3, the DNA is TGTGCCAGCAGCCCAAGAACTTCCTACGAGCAGTACTTC.